The rows below give T cell receptor beta chains drawn from one sample of a study of T cells after yellow fever vaccination. Using its own MiXCR run on the 5' RACE reads, TCRdb lists one record per CDR3 protein. Of about 340,000 distinct CDR3 sequences listed, roughly an eighth are singletons. The input for sequencing was CD4+ T cells sorted from PBMCs, taken 15 days after the yellow fever booster vaccination. These receptors were collected from a man between 18 and 29 years old who received the YFV17D yellow fever vaccine. Each CDR3 is given with its conserved first and last residue. The D gene is left open where the match is weak. Where a row states a size, it is once, few, many or the class of an expanded clone; other rows omit it.

D gene: .
V gene: TRBV5-1
J gene: TRBJ1-5
clone size: .
CDR3 protein: CASSLNQGLDQPQHF
CDR3 DNA: TGCGCCAGCAGCTTGAACCAGGGGCTCGATCAGCCCCAGCATTTT

D gene: .
V gene: TRBV19
J gene: TRBJ1-2
clone size: .
CDR3 protein: CASSIRQANYGYTF
CDR3 DNA: TGTGCCAGTAGTATTAGACAGGCCAACTATGGCTACACCTTC

D gene: .
V gene: TRBV28
J gene: TRBJ2-3
clone size: .
CDR3 protein: CASSLTGVGGTDTQYF
CDR3 DNA: TGTGCCAGCAGTTTAACGGGAGTGGGAGGCACAGATACGCAGTATTTT

D gene: TRBD1
V gene: TRBV12-3/TRBV12-4
J gene: TRBJ1-4
clone size: .
CDR3 protein: CASNARPGQGFEKLFF
CDR3 DNA: TGTGCCAGCAACGCAAGGCCGGGACAGGGTTTTGAAAAACTGTTTTTT

D gene: TRBD1
V gene: TRBV5-1
J gene: TRBJ1-1
clone size: .
CDR3 protein: CASSGRDRESTEAFF
CDR3 DNA: TGCGCCAGCAGCGGACGGGACAGGGAGAGCACTGAAGCTTTCTTT

D gene: TRBD2
V gene: TRBV5-1
J gene: TRBJ2-5
clone size: .
CDR3 protein: CASSVSGTSGQETQYF
CDR3 DNA: TGCGCCAGCAGCGTGTCCGGGACTAGCGGCCAAGAGACCCAGTACTTC

D gene: .
V gene: TRBV7-3
J gene: TRBJ1-3
clone size: few
CDR3 protein: CASSLSSISGNTIYF
CDR3 DNA: TGTGCCAGCAGCTTAAGTTCCATAAGCGGAAACACCATATATTTT

D gene: .
V gene: TRBV6-5
J gene: TRBJ2-5
clone size: few
CDR3 protein: CASSTSSQETQYF
CDR3 DNA: TGTGCCAGCAGTACTAGCAGCCAAGAGACCCAGTACTTC

D gene: .
V gene: TRBV2
J gene: TRBJ1-2
clone size: few
CDR3 protein: CASRLDRLANYGYTF
CDR3 DNA: TGTGCCAGCAGGCTCGACAGGCTAGCTAACTATGGCTACACCTTC

D gene: .
V gene: TRBV7-6
J gene: TRBJ2-5
clone size: .
CDR3 protein: CASSLPGDLQETQYF
CDR3 DNA: TGTGCCAGCAGCCTTCCGGGGGACCTCCAAGAGACCCAGTACTTC

D gene: TRBD1
V gene: TRBV5-4
J gene: TRBJ1-4
clone size: few
CDR3 protein: CASSFQGDGEKLFF
CDR3 DNA: TGTGCCAGCAGCTTTCAGGGGGATGGTGAAAAACTGTTTTTT

D gene: .
V gene: TRBV5-1
J gene: TRBJ1-2
clone size: .
CDR3 protein: CASSLHRVPVGYTF
CDR3 DNA: TGCGCCAGCAGCTTGCACCGGGTGCCGGTTGGCTACACCTTC

D gene: .
V gene: TRBV29-1
J gene: TRBJ2-1
clone size: .
CDR3 protein: CSVEPWSSYNEQFF
CDR3 DNA: TGCAGCGTTGAACCTTGGAGCTCCTACAATGAGCAGTTCTTC

D gene: .
V gene: TRBV19
J gene: TRBJ1-1
clone size: few
CDR3 protein: CASSAGPAKNTEAFF
CDR3 DNA: TGTGCCAGTAGTGCGGGCCCTGCTAAGAACACTGAAGCTTTCTTT

D gene: .
V gene: TRBV4-2
J gene: TRBJ2-3
clone size: many
CDR3 protein: CASSQDHRTDTQYF
CDR3 DNA: TGTGCCAGCAGCCAAGATCATCGCACAGATACGCAGTATTTT

D gene: .
V gene: TRBV2
J gene: TRBJ1-6
clone size: few
CDR3 protein: CASTMDRFYNSPLHF
CDR3 DNA: TGTGCCAGCACGATGGACAGATTTTATAATTCACCCCTCCACTTT

D gene: TRBD1
V gene: TRBV6-5
J gene: TRBJ1-4
clone size: .
CDR3 protein: CASSMDRGGEKLFF
CDR3 DNA: TGTGCCAGCAGTATGGACAGGGGAGGTGAAAAACTGTTTTTT

D gene: .
V gene: TRBV20-1
J gene: TRBJ2-3
clone size: .
CDR3 protein: CSAPTFLDTQYF
CDR3 DNA: TGCAGTGCGCCGACTTTCTTGGATACGCAGTATTTT

D gene: .
V gene: TRBV12-5
J gene: TRBJ2-3
clone size: .
CDR3 protein: CASGSSGGTQYF
CDR3 DNA: TGTGCTAGTGGTTCTTCCGGAGGTACGCAGTATTTT

D gene: .
V gene: TRBV5-1
J gene: TRBJ2-6
clone size: .
CDR3 protein: CASSPNPDPLSGANVLTF
CDR3 DNA: TGCGCCAGCAGCCCCAACCCCGACCCCCTCTCTGGGGCCAACGTCCTGACTTTC

D gene: TRBD1
V gene: TRBV28
J gene: TRBJ2-2
clone size: many
CDR3 protein: CASSSSDRKGGELFF
CDR3 DNA: TGTGCCAGCAGTTCATCGGACAGGAAGGGCGGGGAGCTGTTTTTT

D gene: TRBD1
V gene: TRBV20-1
J gene: TRBJ1-1
clone size: few
CDR3 protein: CSARASPGQALQREAEAFF
CDR3 DNA: TGCAGTGCTAGAGCCTCTCCGGGACAGGCGCTTCAAAGGGAGGCTGAAGCTTTCTTT

D gene: .
V gene: TRBV25-1
J gene: TRBJ2-2
clone size: few
CDR3 protein: CASSKQGDTGELFF
CDR3 DNA: TGTGCCAGCAGTAAGCAGGGAGACACCGGGGAGCTGTTTTTT

D gene: TRBD2
V gene: TRBV7-8
J gene: TRBJ2-6
clone size: .
CDR3 protein: CASSLGPGGSGANVLTF
CDR3 DNA: TGTGCCAGCAGCTTAGGTCCGGGGGGCTCTGGGGCCAACGTCCTGACTTTC

D gene: .
V gene: TRBV4-3
J gene: TRBJ1-2
clone size: .
CDR3 protein: CASSQGILYDGYTF
CDR3 DNA: TGCGCCAGCAGCCAAGGGATACTATACGATGGCTACACCTTC

D gene: .
V gene: TRBV5-1
J gene: TRBJ2-5
clone size: few
CDR3 protein: CASSLAVGGLQETQYF
CDR3 DNA: TGCGCCAGCAGCTTGGCGGTGGGGGGCCTCCAAGAGACCCAGTACTTC

D gene: TRBD2
V gene: TRBV24-1
J gene: TRBJ2-1
clone size: .
CDR3 protein: CATSEGIAGGDEQFF
CDR3 DNA: TGTGCCACCAGTGAGGGGATAGCGGGGGGCGATGAGCAGTTCTTC